The next 2 T cell receptor beta chains were all read from a single sample in a study of cytomegalovirus exposure and HLA in healthy donors (dated by TCRdb to the late 2010s). The library was generated by the immunoSEQ multiplex PCR assay. For the multiplex PCR, a mixture combining 60 forward primers for TCR Vbeta segments and 13 reverse primers for TCR Jbeta segments was used. TCRdb provides this immuneACCESS table in a form limited to in-frame rearrangements. Some clones are lacking; in checked studies, under half of them reflect an unresolved V gene, and why the rest are absent is not known. Here the sample has some 190,000 clones; 65% to 80% occur a single time. The ten largest clonotypes hold roughly 2.5% of the sample. The material sequenced was PBMCs. The receptors were sampled from a woman aged 25 to 39 in good health and CMV-seropositive.

The V call is TRBV29-1, the J call TRBJ1-2; 9 nucleotides align to TRBD1. The germline CDR1 and CDR2 sequences are SQVTM and ANQGSEA. The CDR3 spans 14 residues. Trimming took 4 bases from V and 8 from J; bases not matched to a gene: 11. CDR3 DNA: TGCAGCGTTGTCTTGGGACAGGGTAGAGGAGGCTACACCTTC. It translates to CSVVLGQGRGGYTF.

The chain employs TRBV7-9 and TRBJ2-7; 9 nucleotides match TRBD1. The V and J ends lost 1 base and 2 bases, in that order; junction bases with no gene match: 3. Germline CDR1 and CDR2: SEHNR and FQNEAQ (reference sequence). The CDR3 length is 15 residues. This CDR3 reads CASSLVGQGTYEQYF. The CDR3 coding sequence is TGTGCCAGCAGCTTAGTGGGACAGGGTACCTACGAGCAGTACTTC.